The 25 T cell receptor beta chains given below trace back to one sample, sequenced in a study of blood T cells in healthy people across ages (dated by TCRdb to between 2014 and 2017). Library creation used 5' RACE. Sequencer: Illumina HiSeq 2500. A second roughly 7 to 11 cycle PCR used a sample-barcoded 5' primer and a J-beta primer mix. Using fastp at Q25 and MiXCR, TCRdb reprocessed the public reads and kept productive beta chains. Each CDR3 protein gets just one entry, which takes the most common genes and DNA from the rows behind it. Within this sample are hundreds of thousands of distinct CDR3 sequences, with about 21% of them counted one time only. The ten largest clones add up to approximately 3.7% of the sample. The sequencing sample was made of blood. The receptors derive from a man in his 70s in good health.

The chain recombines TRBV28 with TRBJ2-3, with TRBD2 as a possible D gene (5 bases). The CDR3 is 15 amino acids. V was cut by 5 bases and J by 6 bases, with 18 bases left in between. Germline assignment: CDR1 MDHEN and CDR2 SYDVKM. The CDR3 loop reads CASSLGTLAGDTQYF. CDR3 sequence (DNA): TGTGCCAGCAGTCTCGGAACGCTAGCAGGTGATACGCAGTATTTT.

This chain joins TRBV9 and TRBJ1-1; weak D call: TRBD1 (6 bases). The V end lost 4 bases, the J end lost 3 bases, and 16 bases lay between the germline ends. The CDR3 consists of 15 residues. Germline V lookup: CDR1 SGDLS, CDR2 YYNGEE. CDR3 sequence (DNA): TGTGCCAGCAGCCCTAGTGGCAGGGGAGACACTGAAGCTTTCTTT. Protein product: CASSPSGRGDTEAFF.

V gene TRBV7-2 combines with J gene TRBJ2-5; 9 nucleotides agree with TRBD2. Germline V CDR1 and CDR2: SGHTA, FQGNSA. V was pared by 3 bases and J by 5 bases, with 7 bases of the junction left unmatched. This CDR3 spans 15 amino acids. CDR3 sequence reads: CASSFPSGTGETQYF. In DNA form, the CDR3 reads TGTGCCAGCAGCTTTCCTAGCGGGACCGGGGAGACCCAGTACTTC.

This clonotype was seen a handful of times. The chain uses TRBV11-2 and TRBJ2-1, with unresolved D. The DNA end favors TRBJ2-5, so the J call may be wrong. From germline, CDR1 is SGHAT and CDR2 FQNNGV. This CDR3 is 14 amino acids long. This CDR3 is CASSARSYQETQYF. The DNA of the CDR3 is TGTGCCAGCAGCGCCAGGAGCTACCAAGAGACCCAGTACTTC.

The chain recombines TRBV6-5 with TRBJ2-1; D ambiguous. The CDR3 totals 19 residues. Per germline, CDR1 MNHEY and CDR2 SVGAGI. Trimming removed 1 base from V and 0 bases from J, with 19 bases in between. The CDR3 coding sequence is TGTGCCAGCAGTTACTTCGCCCGACCCGTTGAGAGCTCCTACAATGAGCAGTTCTTC. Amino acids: CASSYFARPVESSYNEQFF.

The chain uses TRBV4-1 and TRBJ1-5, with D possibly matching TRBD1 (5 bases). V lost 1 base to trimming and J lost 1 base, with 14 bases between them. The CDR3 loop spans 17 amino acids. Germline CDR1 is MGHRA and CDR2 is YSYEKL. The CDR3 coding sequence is TGCGCCAGCAGCCAAGCCTGGCAGGGAACAAGCAATCAGCCCCAGCATTTT. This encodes CASSQAWQGTSNQPQHF.

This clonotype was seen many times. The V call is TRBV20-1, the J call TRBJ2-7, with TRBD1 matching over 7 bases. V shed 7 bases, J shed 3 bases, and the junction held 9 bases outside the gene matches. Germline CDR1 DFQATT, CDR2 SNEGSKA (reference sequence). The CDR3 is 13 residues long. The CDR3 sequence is CSGADRDFYEQYF. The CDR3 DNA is TGCAGTGGTGCCGACAGGGATTTCTACGAGCAGTACTTC.

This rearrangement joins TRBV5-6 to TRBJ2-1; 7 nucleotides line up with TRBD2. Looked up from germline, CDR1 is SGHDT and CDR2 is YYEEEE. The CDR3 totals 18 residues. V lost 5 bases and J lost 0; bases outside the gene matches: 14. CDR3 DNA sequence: TGTGCCAGCAGAACGAGCTGGGAGGGCTTAAGCTCCTACAATGAGCAGTTCTTC. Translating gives CASRTSWEGLSSYNEQFF.

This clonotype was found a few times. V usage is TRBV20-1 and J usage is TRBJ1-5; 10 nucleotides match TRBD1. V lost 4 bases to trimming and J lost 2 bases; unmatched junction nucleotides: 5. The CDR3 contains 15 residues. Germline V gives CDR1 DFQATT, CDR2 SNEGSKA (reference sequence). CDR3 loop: CSATPGTGGNQPQHF. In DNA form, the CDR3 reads TGCAGTGCTACCCCCGGGACAGGGGGCAATCAGCCCCAGCATTTT.

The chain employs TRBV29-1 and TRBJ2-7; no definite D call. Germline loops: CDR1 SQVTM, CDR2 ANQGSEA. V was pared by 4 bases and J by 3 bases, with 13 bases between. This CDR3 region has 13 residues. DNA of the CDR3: TGCAGCGTTGTTGGCGTCAGCCTCTACGAGCAGTACTTC. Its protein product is CSVVGVSLYEQYF.

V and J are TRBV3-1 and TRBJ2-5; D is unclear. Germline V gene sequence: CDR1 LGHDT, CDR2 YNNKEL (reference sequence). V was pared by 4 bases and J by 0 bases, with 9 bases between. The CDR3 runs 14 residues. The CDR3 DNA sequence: TGTGCCAGCAGCCCCCTAGTTTACCAAGAGACCCAGTACTTC. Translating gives CASSPLVYQETQYF.

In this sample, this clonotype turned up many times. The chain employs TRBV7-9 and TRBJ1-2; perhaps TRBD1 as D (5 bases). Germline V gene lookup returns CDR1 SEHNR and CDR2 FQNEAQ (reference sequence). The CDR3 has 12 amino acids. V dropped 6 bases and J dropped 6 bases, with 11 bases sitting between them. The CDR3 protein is CASSPGLDGYTF. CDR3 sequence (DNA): TGTGCCAGCAGTCCGGGACTGGATGGCTACACCTTC.

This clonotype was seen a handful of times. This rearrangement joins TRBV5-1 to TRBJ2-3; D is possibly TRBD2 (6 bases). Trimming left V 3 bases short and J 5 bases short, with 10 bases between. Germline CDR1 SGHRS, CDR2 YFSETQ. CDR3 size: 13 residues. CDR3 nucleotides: TGCGCCAGCAGCTGGCGGGGAGAAGATACGCAGTATTTT. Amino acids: CASSWRGEDTQYF.

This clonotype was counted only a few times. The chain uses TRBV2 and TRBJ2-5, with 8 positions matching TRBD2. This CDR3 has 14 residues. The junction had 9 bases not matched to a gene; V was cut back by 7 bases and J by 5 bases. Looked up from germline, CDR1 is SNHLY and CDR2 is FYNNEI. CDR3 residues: CASINGRGRETQYF. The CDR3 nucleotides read TGTGCCAGCATAAACGGGAGGGGACGTGAGACCCAGTACTTC.

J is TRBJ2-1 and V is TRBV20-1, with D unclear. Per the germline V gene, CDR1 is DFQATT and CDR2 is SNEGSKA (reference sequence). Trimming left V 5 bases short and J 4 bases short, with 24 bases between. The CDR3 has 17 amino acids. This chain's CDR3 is CSAPDDPTNTKYNEQFF. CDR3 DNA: TGCAGTGCTCCCGACGACCCAACAAACACAAAATACAATGAGCAGTTCTTC.

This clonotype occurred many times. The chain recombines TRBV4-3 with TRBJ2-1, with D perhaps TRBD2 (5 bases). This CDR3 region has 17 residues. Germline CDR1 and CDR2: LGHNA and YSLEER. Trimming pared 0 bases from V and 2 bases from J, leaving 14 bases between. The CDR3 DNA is TGCGCCAGCAGCCAAGAAATTTGGGAGACCCCCTACAATGAGCAGTTCTTC. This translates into CASSQEIWETPYNEQFF.

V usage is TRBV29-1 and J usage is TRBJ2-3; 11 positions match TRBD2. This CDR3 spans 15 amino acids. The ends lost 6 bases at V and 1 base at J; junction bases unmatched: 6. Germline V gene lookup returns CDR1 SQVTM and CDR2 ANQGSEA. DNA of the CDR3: TGCAGCGTACCCGGGACTAGCGGAGGCACAGATACGCAGTATTTT. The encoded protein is CSVPGTSGGTDTQYF.

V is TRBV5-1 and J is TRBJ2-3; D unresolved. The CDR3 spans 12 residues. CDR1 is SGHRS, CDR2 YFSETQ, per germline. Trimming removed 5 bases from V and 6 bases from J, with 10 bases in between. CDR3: CASSSAADTQYF. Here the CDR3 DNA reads TGCGCCAGCAGTTCGGCGGCGGATACGCAGTATTTT.

The chain's CDR3 is CASSLALGPQHF. In DNA form, the CDR3 reads TGTGCCAGCAGTTTAGCCCTTGGGCCCCAGCATTTT. The chain is built from TRBV28 and TRBJ1-5, with no clear D. The CDR3 spans 12 residues. V was trimmed by 2 bases and J by 9 bases, leaving 8 bases between them. CDR1 and CDR2 (germline): MDHEN, SYDVKM.

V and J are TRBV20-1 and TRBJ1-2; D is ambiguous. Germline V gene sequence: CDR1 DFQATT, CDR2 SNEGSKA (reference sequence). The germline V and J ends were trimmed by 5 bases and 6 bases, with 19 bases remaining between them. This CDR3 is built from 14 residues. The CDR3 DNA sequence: TGCAGTGCTGAGAGCCGAAGGACGGATAATGGCTACACCTTC. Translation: CSAESRRTDNGYTF.

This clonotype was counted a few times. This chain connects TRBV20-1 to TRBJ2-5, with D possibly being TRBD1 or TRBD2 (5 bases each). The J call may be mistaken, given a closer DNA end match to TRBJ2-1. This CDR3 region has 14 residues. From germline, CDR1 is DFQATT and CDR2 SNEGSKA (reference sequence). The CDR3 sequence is CSAGPSTDYNEQFF. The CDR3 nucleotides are TGCAGTGCGGGACCTAGCACCGACTACAATGAGCAGTTCTTC.

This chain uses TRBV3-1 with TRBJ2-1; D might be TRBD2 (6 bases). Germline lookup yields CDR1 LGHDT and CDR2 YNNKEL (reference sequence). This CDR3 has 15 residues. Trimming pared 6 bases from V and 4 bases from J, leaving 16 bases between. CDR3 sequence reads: CASSLSGGAYNEQFF. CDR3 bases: TGTGCCAGCAGTCTTAGCGGTGGGGCTTACAATGAGCAGTTCTTC.

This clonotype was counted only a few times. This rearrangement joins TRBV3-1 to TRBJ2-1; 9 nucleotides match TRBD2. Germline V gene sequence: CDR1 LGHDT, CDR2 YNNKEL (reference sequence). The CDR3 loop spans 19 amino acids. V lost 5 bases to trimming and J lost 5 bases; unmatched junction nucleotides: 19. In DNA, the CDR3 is TGTGCCAGCAGCGGCCGGGGGACTAGCCAGGTGGGACCGAACAATGAGCAGTTCTTC. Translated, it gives CASSGRGTSQVGPNNEQFF.

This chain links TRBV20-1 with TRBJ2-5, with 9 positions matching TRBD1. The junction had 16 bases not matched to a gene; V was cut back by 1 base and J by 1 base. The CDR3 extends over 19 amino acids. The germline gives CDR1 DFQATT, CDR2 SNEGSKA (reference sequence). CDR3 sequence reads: CSARGGQGTSVGPQETQYF. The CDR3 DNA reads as TGCAGTGCTAGAGGGGGACAGGGTACTAGCGTAGGGCCCCAAGAGACCCAGTACTTC.

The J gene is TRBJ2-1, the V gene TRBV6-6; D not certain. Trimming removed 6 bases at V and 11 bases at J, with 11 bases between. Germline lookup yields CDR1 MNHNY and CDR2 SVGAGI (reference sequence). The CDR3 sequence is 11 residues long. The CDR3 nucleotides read TGTGCCAGCAGCCCTCCCCCTAAGCAGTTCTTC. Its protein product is CASSPPPKQFF.